Below, 28 T cell receptor beta chains from the same sample are listed, as sequenced in a study of blood T cell repertoires in COVID-19. Clones were read by immunoSEQ multiplex PCR, and TCRdb kept only the in-frame ones, dropping some. The table lists roughly 350,000 clones, about 89% of them singletons. The sample comprised peripheral blood. These receptors came from a woman aged 25 to 39 with COVID-19, enrolled during active disease.

The gene calls are TRBV7-2 and TRBJ2-1; 11 nucleotides align to TRBD2. Trimming at V came to 5 bases and at J to 4 bases, leaving 10 bases not matched to a gene. Per germline, CDR1 SGHTA and CDR2 FQGNSA. The CDR3 consists of 17 residues. This chain's CDR3 is CASSPGTSGTKYNEQFF. CDR3 DNA sequence: TGTGCCAGCAGCCCAGGGACTAGCGGTACAAAATACAATGAGCAGTTCTTC.

This chain uses TRBV11-2 with TRBJ1-1; TRBD1 agrees at 8 bases. Germline lookup yields CDR1 SGHAT and CDR2 FQNNGV. The CDR3 sequence is 17 residues long. V lost 1 base and J lost 1; bases outside the gene matches: 8. The CDR3 protein is CASSLVRPGTGNTEAFF. The CDR3 nucleotides read TGTGCCAGCAGCTTAGTACGACCCGGGACAGGGAACACTGAAGCTTTCTTT. Full variable domain (outside the CDR3, taken from reference TRBV11-2 and TRBJ1-1): EAGVAQSPRYKIIEKRQSVAFWCNPISGHATLYWYQQILGQGPKLLIQFQNNGVVDDSQLPKDRFSAERLKGVDSTLKIQPAKLEDSAVYLCASSLVRPGTGNTEAFFGQGTRLTVV.

This chain connects TRBV5-1 to TRBJ1-2, with D perhaps TRBD1 (5 bases). V dropped 4 bases and J dropped 4 bases, with 14 bases sitting between them. The CDR3 runs to 14 residues. Germline values: CDR1 SGHRS, CDR2 YFSETQ. The CDR3 region is CASSPQQDLYGYTF. DNA for the CDR3: TGCGCCAGCAGCCCCCAACAGGACCTCTATGGCTACACCTTC.

This clone showed up just a few times. Other DNA sequences in the sample encode the same CDR3. The chain links TRBV24-1 to TRBJ2-3; 7 nucleotides match TRBD1. The germline V gene encodes CDR1 KGHDR and CDR2 SFDVKD. The CDR3 sequence is 15 residues long. With V trimmed by 4 bases and J by 2 bases, 5 bases remained unmatched. Here the CDR3 reads CATSDLQGSTDTQYF. The DNA of the CDR3 is TGTGCCACCAGTGACCTACAGGGGTCCACAGATACGCAGTATTTT.

The genes are TRBV4-3 and TRBJ2-1; the D is unclear. The germline V and J ends were trimmed by 0 bases and 4 bases, with 10 bases remaining between them. The germline CDR1 and CDR2 sequences are LGHNA and YSLEER. CDR3 length: 15 residues. CDR3 amino acids: CASSQDRSAYNEQFF. CDR3 nucleotide sequence: TGCGCCAGCAGCCAAGATAGAAGCGCGTACAATGAGCAGTTCTTC.

This clone has a single count. J is TRBJ2-7 and V is TRBV27; 8 bases map to TRBD1. Germline V gene data show CDR1 as MNHEY and CDR2 as SMNVEV (reference sequence). The CDR3 runs to 15 residues. J was trimmed by 6 bases and V by 2 bases; bases with no gene match: 9. CDR3 nucleotides: TGTGCCAGCAGTTTAAAGGGACAGGTTTTAGGCGAGCAGTACTTC. Protein sequence: CASSLKGQVLGEQYF.

The rearrangement uses TRBV6-2 or TRBV6-3 and TRBJ2-7; 7 bases map to TRBD2. The CDR3 is 14 residues long. The junction had 7 bases not matched to a gene; V was cut back by 4 bases and J by 4 bases. Per the germline V gene, CDR1 is MNHEY and CDR2 is SVGEGT. In DNA, the CDR3 is TGTGCCAGCAGTTGGACGGGAGGAGGTTACGAGCAGTACTTC. It specifies CASSWTGGGYEQYF.

This clone has more than one count but fewer than ten. V and J are TRBV6-5 and TRBJ1-1; TRBD1 might be the D (5 bases). The V gene lost 6 bases and the J gene lost 4 bases, with 9 bases spanning the gap. In germline, CDR1 is MNHEY, CDR2 SVGAGI. The CDR3 spans 12 residues. The CDR3 sequence is CASRRQSTEAFF. As DNA, the CDR3 is TGTGCCAGCAGAAGACAGAGCACTGAAGCTTTCTTT.

The CDR3 coding sequence is TGTGCCACCAGTGACCGCCACAGTGGTGGCTACACCTTC. This codes for CATSDRHSGGYTF. V is TRBV24-1 and J is TRBJ1-2; D ambiguous. From germline, CDR1 is KGHDR and CDR2 SFDVKD. Trimming took off 4 bases at V and 7 bases at J, with 12 bases between the two ends. This CDR3 spans 13 amino acids.

The chain recombines TRBV4-3 with TRBJ2-7, with D maybe TRBD1 (6 bases). Trimming removed 3 bases from V and 4 bases from J, with 16 bases in between. The CDR3 has 15 residues. Germline CDR1 LGHNA, CDR2 YSLEER. The CDR3: CASSHRPLGGYEQYF. CDR3 coding DNA: TGCGCCAGCAGCCACCGACCCTTAGGGGGATACGAGCAGTACTTC.

This chain joins TRBV27 and TRBJ2-7; perhaps TRBD2 as D (6 bases). Germline lookup yields CDR1 MNHEY and CDR2 SMNVEV (reference sequence). V lost 6 bases to trimming and J lost 3 bases, with 15 bases between them. This CDR3 region has 14 residues. The DNA for the CDR3 is TGTGCCAGCAGAAGACAAGAGGACTACTACGAGCAGTACTTC. It yields the protein CASRRQEDYYEQYF.

V is TRBV18 and J is TRBJ1-5; 8 positions match TRBD1. V was pared by 6 bases and J by 6 bases, with 4 bases of the junction left unmatched. Germline CDR1 KGHSH, CDR2 LQKENI. The CDR3 length is 13 residues. The CDR3 region has the DNA TGTGCCAGCTCGACAGGGGTGGGTCAGCCCCAGCATTTT. Its protein product is CASSTGVGQPQHF.

The gene calls are TRBV14 and TRBJ2-2; 9 positions match TRBD2. The CDR3 is 17 amino acids. Germline loops: CDR1 SGHDN, CDR2 FVKESK. After removal of 0 bases from V and 1 base from J, the junction contained 3 bases not matched to a gene. This CDR3 is CASSQDRLAENTGELFF. CDR3 DNA sequence: TGTGCCAGCAGCCAAGATAGACTAGCGGAGAACACCGGGGAGCTGTTTTTT.

CDR3 in DNA: TGTGCCAGCAGGGCTTCTGGGGCCAACGTCCTGACTTTC. Encoded protein: CASRASGANVLTF. The chain has TRBV12-3 or TRBV12-4 and TRBJ2-6; no reliable D call. V was trimmed by 6 bases and J by 1 base, leaving 4 bases between them. The CDR3 consists of 13 residues.

The chain joins TRBV7-8 to TRBJ2-5; 8 bases map to TRBD1. The CDR3 is 15 residues long. Trimming at V came to 5 bases and at J to 6 bases, leaving 11 bases not matched to a gene. The germline CDR1 and CDR2 sequences are SGHVS and FQNEAQ. The CDR3 region is CASSPRPDRGQTQYF. CDR3 sequence (DNA): TGTGCCAGCAGCCCCCGACCTGACAGGGGTCAGACCCAGTACTTC.

The genes are TRBV28 and TRBJ1-5; D unresolved. V lost 3 bases and J 7 bases, leaving 7 bases between the germline ends. This CDR3 spans 12 amino acids. CDR1 MDHEN and CDR2 SYDVKM come from the germline V gene. CDR3 in DNA: TGTGCCAGCAGTTTTGGCAGGCAGCCCCAGCATTTT. Encoded protein: CASSFGRQPQHF.

V gene TRBV18 combines with J gene TRBJ1-2; 7 positions match TRBD1. Germline loops: CDR1 KGHSH, CDR2 LQKENI. The CDR3 has 13 residues. V shed 6 bases and J 7 bases; nucleotides not matched to a gene: 8. The CDR3 spells CASSPGQDFGYTF. In DNA form, the CDR3 reads TGTGCCAGCTCCCCTGGACAGGATTTTGGCTACACCTTC.

The V call is TRBV2, the J call TRBJ2-4; D gene ambiguous. This CDR3 has 15 amino acids. Trimming removed 4 bases from V and 8 bases from J, with 18 bases in between. Germline values: CDR1 SNHLY, CDR2 FYNNEI. The CDR3 bases are TGTGCCAGCAGTGGAGTCGTGGCTAGGCGGTACATTCAGTACTTC. It codes for CASSGVVARRYIQYF.

V usage is TRBV19 and J usage is TRBJ1-1; 12 bases map to TRBD1. Per the germline V gene, CDR1 is LNHDA and CDR2 is SQIVND (reference sequence). With 6 bases clipped from V and 7 bases from J, the junction kept 9 bases outside the gene matches. The CDR3 length is 15 residues. The CDR3 DNA sequence: TGTGCCAGTAGCCCCCCGGGACAGGGGGCAAGTGAAGCTTTCTTT. Protein: CASSPPGQGASEAFF. The full variable domain, in which reference TRBV19 and TRBJ1-1 provide the parts outside the CDR3, is DGGITQSPKYLFRKEGQNVTLSCEQNLNHDAMYWYRQDPGQGLRLIYYSQIVNDFQKGDIAEGYSVSREKKESFPLTVTSAQKNPTAFYLCASSPPGQGASEAFFGQGTRLTVV.

The V and J genes are TRBV7-2 and TRBJ1-1, with D unclear. The CDR3 sequence is 14 residues long. Per the germline V gene, CDR1 is SGHTA and CDR2 is FQGNSA. Trimming removed 2 bases from V and 4 bases from J, with 11 bases in between. The CDR3 here is CASSLTGRGTEAFF. The DNA of the CDR3 is TGTGCCAGCAGCTTAACTGGGAGAGGCACTGAAGCTTTCTTT. Supplemented by reference TRBV7-2 and TRBJ1-1, the full variable domain reads GAGVSQSPSNKVTEKGKDVELRCDPISGHTALYWYRQSLGQGLEFLIYFQGNSAPDKSGLPSDRFSAERTGGSVSTLTIQRTQQEDSAVYLCASSLTGRGTEAFFGQGTRLTVV.

The chain carries TRBV15 and TRBJ2-2; tentatively, D is TRBD2 (5 bases). Germline V gives CDR1 LNHNV, CDR2 YYDKDF (reference sequence). Between the trimmed V and J ends, which lost 4 bases and 1 base, there was a span of 13 bases. The CDR3 totals 16 residues. The DNA for the CDR3 is TGTGCCACCAGCAACCTACTCGGGGAGAACACCGGGGAGCTGTTTTTT. Translated: CATSNLLGENTGELFF. The whole variable domain, remainder taken from reference TRBV15 and TRBJ2-2, is DAMVIQNPRYQVTQFGKPVTLSCSQTLNHNVMYWYQQKSSQAPKLLFHYYDKDFNNEADTPDNFQSRRPNTSFCFLDIRSPGLGDTAMYLCATSNLLGENTGELFFGEGSRLTVL.

The rearrangement uses TRBV6-2 or TRBV6-3 and TRBJ2-5, with D possibly being TRBD2 (5 bases). This CDR3 region has 14 residues. The germline CDR1 and CDR2 sequences are MNHEY and SVGEGT. V lost 3 bases to trimming and J lost 7 bases, with 15 bases between them. This CDR3 reads CASSYGGGRGTQYF. The CDR3, as DNA: TGTGCCAGCAGTTATGGCGGAGGCCGAGGGACCCAGTACTTC.

The J gene is TRBJ2-1, the V gene TRBV19; 7 bases are a match to TRBD1. Germline V gives CDR1 LNHDA, CDR2 SQIVND (reference sequence). Unmatched junction bases numbered 2, after V lost 6 bases and J lost 6 bases. The CDR3 totals 12 residues. The DNA for the CDR3 is TGTGCCAGTAGCCGGGACAGCAATGAGCAGTTCTTC. This codes for CASSRDSNEQFF.

The gene calls are TRBV4-1 and TRBJ2-1; D not certain. V lost 0 bases and J 0 bases, leaving 6 bases between the germline ends. Germline CDR1 is MGHRA and CDR2 is YSYEKL. The CDR3 is made up of 15 amino acids. The CDR3 loop is CASSQDPLSYNEQFF. The CDR3, as DNA: TGCGCCAGCAGCCAAGACCCCCTCTCCTACAATGAGCAGTTCTTC.

J is TRBJ2-7 and V is TRBV29-1; D perhaps matches TRBD1 (5 bases). The germline V gene has CDR1 SQVTM and CDR2 ANQGSEA. The V gene lost 4 bases and the J gene lost 6 bases, with 19 bases spanning the gap. The CDR3 is made up of 14 amino acids. DNA of the CDR3: TGCAGCGTTGGCGAGCACAGGATGGCTTCCGAGCAGTACTTC. Amino acids: CSVGEHRMASEQYF.

This chain links TRBV25-1 with TRBJ1-6; D ambiguous. CDR3 length equals 13 residues. From germline, CDR1 is MGHDK and CDR2 SYGVNS. Trimming pared 6 bases from V and 5 bases from J, leaving 8 bases between. The CDR3 is CASRQVDNSPLHF. The CDR3 DNA follows: TGTGCCAGCAGGCAGGTAGATAATTCACCCCTCCACTTT.

This chain uses TRBV6-1 with TRBJ2-1, with 8 bases identical to TRBD2. Trimming removed 4 bases from V and 6 bases from J; junction bases left unmatched: 11. Germline V gene lookup returns CDR1 MNHNS and CDR2 SASEGT. CDR3 length: 16 residues. DNA of the CDR3: TGTGCCAGCAGTGCGCGACTAGCGCCCATATCCAATGAGCAGTTCTTC. Translation: CASSARLAPISNEQFF.

This clone has just a few counts. V is TRBV3-1 (or the pseudogene TRBV3-2) and J is TRBJ2-5, with 11 bases matching TRBD2. J gave up 5 bases and V 3 bases, and 5 bases lay outside the gene matches. The V gene's germline CDR1 is LGHDT and CDR2 YNNKEL (reference sequence). CDR3 length: 15 residues. The CDR3 DNA reads as TGTGCCAGCAGCCAGCCGACTAGCGGGATGGAGACCCAGTACTTC. Its protein is CASSQPTSGMETQYF.